This T cell receptor (beta chain) emerged from a study of Graves' ophthalmopathy and Graves' hyperthyroidism. Isolation of PBMCs was performed using 10 ml of fresh peripheral blood. For repertoire sequencing, the TCR beta CDR3 regions were amplified from RNA transcripts. HTBI primers were used in a first-round RT-PCR, which preceded a second-round multiplex PCR. TCRdb re-called the multiplex PCR reads through MiXCR, storing one row per CDR3 protein. The sample consists of about 740,000 distinct CDR3 sequences, roughly two fifths of them appearing once. This clonotype came up many times. Antigen specificity is unknown. General study points: Detection in blood was also observed for most expanded thyroid clonotypes above 0.001 frequency.

The germline V gene encodes CDR1 SEHNR and CDR2 FQNEAQ (reference sequence). The CDR3 is 13 residues long. Trimming left V 4 bases short and J 9 bases short, with 12 bases between. Sample: peripheral blood. The V gene is TRBV7-9, the J gene TRBJ2-2; no definite D call. The TCR was taken from an adult man with Graves' ophthalmopathy. This CDR3 reads CASSWTQRWELFF. The CDR3 DNA sequence: TGTGCCAGCAGCTGGACCCAACGGTGGGAGCTGTTTTTT.